The clone carrying this T cell receptor beta chain was recorded many times. Its specificity is unknown. This sample is drawn from a study of identical twins. Study-level points and caveats: Abundant beta clonotypes from cord blood had fewer insertions, unlike memory repertoires, which showed none. Among beta out-of-frame sequences, excess sharing between twins appeared weaker.

All donors were healthy Caucasians. One entry per CDR3 protein results from TCRdb running MiXCR on the 5' RACE reads. This table has about 190,000 distinct CDR3 sequences, about a sixth appearing once. The CDR3 is 13 amino acids. V lost 0 bases and J 7 bases, leaving 12 bases between the germline ends. The germline gives CDR1 SQVTM, CDR2 ANQGSEA. The sample was also reused in another study, on T cells expressing NK-cell markers. From that study: Repertoires of TCR beta were obtained from T cells sorted as CD3+CD56+NKG2C+, CD3+CD56+NKG2C- and CD3+CD56-NKG2C+.

Sequenced: CD8+ T cells sorted from blood. The chain joins TRBV29-1 to TRBJ2-5; D may be TRBD1 (5 bases). This clonotype was obtained from a woman under 30 in good health. The CDR3 region is CSVEDRQGATQYF. The CDR3 bases are TGCAGCGTTGAAGATCGGCAGGGCGCGACCCAGTACTTC.